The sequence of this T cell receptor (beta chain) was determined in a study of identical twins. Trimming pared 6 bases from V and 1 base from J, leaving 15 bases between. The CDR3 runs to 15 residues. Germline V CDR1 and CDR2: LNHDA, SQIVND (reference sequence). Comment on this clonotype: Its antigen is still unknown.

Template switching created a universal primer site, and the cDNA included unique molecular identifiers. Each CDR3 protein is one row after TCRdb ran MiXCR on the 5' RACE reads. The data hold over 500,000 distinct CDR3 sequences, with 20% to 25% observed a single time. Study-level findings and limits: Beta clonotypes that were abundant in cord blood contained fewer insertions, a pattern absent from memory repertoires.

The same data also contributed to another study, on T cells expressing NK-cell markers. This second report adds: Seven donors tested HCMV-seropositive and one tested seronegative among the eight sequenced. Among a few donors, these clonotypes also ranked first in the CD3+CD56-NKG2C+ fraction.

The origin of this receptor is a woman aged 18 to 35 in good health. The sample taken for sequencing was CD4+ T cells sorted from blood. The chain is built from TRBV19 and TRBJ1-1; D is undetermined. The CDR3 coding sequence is TGTGCCAGTAGCCCTGGGCCAGCAAAGAACACTGAAGCTTTCTTT. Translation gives CASSPGPAKNTEAFF.